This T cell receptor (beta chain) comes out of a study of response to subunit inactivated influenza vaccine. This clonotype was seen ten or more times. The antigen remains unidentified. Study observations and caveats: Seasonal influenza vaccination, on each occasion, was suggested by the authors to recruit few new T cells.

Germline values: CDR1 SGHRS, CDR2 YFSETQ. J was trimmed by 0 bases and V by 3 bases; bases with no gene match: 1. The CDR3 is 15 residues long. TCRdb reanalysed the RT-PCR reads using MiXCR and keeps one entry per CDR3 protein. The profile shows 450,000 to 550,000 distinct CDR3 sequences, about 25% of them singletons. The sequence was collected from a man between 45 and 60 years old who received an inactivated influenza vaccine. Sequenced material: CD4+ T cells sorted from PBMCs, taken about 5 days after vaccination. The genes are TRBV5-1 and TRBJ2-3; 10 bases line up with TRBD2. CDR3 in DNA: TGCGCCAGCAGCTCGGGACTAGCGAGCACAGATACGCAGTATTTT. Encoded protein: CASSSGLASTDTQYF. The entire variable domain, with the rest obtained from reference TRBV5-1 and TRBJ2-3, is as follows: KAGVTQTPRYLIKTRGQQVTLSCSPISGHRSVSWYQQTPGQGLQFLFEYFSETQRNKGNFPGRFSGRQFSNSRSEMNVSTLELGDSALYLCASSSGLASTDTQYFGPGTRLTVL.